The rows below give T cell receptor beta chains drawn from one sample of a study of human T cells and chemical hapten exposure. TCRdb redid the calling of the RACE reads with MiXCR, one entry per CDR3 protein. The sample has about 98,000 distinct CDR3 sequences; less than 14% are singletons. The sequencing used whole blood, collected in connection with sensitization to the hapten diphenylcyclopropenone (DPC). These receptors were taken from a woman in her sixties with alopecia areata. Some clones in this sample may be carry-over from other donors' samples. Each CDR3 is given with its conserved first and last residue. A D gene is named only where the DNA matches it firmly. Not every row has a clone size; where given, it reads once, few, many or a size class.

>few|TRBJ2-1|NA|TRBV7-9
TGTGCCAGCAGCCAGGGGGGTTTATACAATGAGCAGTTCTTC
CASSQGGLYNEQFF
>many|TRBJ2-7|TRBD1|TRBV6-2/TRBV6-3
TGTGCCAGCAGTTTCGACAGGGGGTACGAGCAGTACTTC
CASSFDRGYEQYF
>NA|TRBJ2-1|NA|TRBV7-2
TGTGCCAAGGGGGGCAGGGGGTTGGATGAGCAGTTCTTC
CAKGGRGLDEQFF
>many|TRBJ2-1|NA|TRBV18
TGTGCCAGCTCACCACCAGATCACAATGAGCAGTTCTTC
CASSPPDHNEQFF
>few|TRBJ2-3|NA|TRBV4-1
TGCGCCAGCAGCCAAGATCCTAGCGTCCACGCAGATACGCAGTATTTT
CASSQDPSVHADTQYF
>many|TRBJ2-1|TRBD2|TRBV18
TGTGCCAGCTCACCACCGGGCGGGGGGGCGAAGAATGAGCAGTTCTTC
CASSPPGGGAKNEQFF
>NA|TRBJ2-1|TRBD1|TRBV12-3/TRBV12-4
TGTGCCAGCAGCCAGGGGGCGTTCAATGAGCAGTTCTTC
CASSQGAFNEQFF
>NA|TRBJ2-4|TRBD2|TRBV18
TGTGCCAGCTCACGCAGCGGGGGCTTAACCAAAAACATTCAGTACTTC
CASSRSGGLTKNIQYF
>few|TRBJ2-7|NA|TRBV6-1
TGTGCCAGCACCGCCCACTACGAGCAGTACTTC
CASTAHYEQYF
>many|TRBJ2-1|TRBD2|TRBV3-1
TGTGCCAGCAGCCAAGGGACTAGCGGGGGGGATAATGAGCAGTTCTTC
CASSQGTSGGDNEQFF
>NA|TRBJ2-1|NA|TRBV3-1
TGTGCCAGCAGCCAGGGGGTTGTTCACAATGAGCAGTTCTTC
CASSQGVVHNEQFF
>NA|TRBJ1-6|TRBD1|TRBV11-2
TGTGCCAGCAAGTCCATCGGGACAGCCAATTCACCCCTCCACTTT
CASKSIGTANSPLHF
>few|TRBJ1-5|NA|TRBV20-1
TGCAGTGCTAGTGCCAGGGTGGATCAGCCCCAGCATTTT
CSASARVDQPQHF
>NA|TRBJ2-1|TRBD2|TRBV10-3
TGTGCCATCAGCGCTCCTAGCGGGGGGCGAGGTGAGCAGTTCTTC
CAISAPSGGRGEQFF
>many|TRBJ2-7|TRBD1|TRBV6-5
TGTGCCAGCAGTTACTCCCCAGAGGGGGCCAGCTCCTACGAGCAGTACTTC
CASSYSPEGASSYEQYF
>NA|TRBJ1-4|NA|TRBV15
TGTGCCACCAGCATGCTAACCCGTAATGAAAAACTGTTTTTT
CATSMLTRNEKLFF
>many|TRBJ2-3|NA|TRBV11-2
TGTGCCAGCAGCTCCCACGTCTTTGATACGCAGTATTTT
CASSSHVFDTQYF
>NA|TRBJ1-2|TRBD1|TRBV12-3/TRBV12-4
TGTGCCAGCAGTTTTGGGACAGGGGGCCGGTATGGCTACACCTTC
CASSFGTGGRYGYTF
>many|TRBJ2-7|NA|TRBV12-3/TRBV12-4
TGTGCCAGCACCCCGGGGGCCGGCCTCTCCTACGAGCAGTACTTC
CASTPGAGLSYEQYF
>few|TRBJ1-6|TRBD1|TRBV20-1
TGCAGTGCTAGAGACAGGGGGCATAATTCACCCCTCCACTTT
CSARDRGHNSPLHF
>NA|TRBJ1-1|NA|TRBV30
TGTGCCTGGAGTTCTAGGGGTTTGAACACTGAAGCTTTCTTT
CAWSSRGLNTEAFF
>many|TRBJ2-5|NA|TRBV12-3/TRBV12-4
TGTGCCAGCAGTCACGGACATAGCCAAGAGACCCAGTACTTC
CASSHGHSQETQYF
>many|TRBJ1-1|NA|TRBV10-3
TGTGCCATCAGTGAGTCGCCGACGGCCGAAGCTTTCTTT
CAISESPTAEAFF
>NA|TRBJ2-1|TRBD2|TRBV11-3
TGTGCCAGCAGCTCGATCCTAGCGGGGGGGCCTATTCGGAATGAGCAGTTCTTC
CASSSILAGGPIRNEQFF
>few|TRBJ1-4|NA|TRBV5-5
TGTGCCAGCAGCTTGTGGGCGAATAATGAAAAACTGTTTTTT
CASSLWANNEKLFF
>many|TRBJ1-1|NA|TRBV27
TGTGCCAGCAGTTTACAGCAGACAGGCAACACTGAAGCTTTCTTT
CASSLQQTGNTEAFF
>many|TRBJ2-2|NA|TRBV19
TGTGCCAGTAGGGTACAAGGGCTAGCGACTAAGAACACCGGGGAGCTGTTTTTT
CASRVQGLATKNTGELFF
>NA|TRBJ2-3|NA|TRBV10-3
TGTGCCATCAGTGGAGGAGGGGGGAGTAGCACAGATACGCAGTATTTT
CAISGGGGSSTDTQYF
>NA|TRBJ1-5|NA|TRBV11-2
TGTGCCAGCTCTTACCTTAGACAGAGCAATCAGCCCCAGCATTTT
CASSYLRQSNQPQHF
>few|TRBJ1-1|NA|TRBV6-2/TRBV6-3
TGTGCCAGCAGTTACGGGGGCACCACTGAAGCTTTCTTT
CASSYGGTTEAFF
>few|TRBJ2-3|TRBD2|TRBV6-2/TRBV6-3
TGTGCAACAAAGCGGGGGGGGCCCCCCACAGATACGCAGTATTTT
CATKRGGPPTDTQYF
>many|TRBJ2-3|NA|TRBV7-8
TGTGCCAGCAGCCCCGAGGACCGCACAGATACGCAGTATTTT
CASSPEDRTDTQYF
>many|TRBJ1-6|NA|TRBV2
TGTGCCAGCAGTGTCTCGGACAGCAATTCACCCCTCCACTTT
CASSVSDSNSPLHF
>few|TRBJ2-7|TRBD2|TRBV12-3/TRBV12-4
TGTGCCAGCAGTTTCGTCTGGCCGGCTAGCGGGGGCTCTTACGAGCAGTACTTC
CASSFVWPASGGSYEQYF
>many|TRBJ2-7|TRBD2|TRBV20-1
TGCAGTGCTAGAGATCCGACTAGCGCGGCCTTCTACGAGCAGTACTTC
CSARDPTSAAFYEQYF
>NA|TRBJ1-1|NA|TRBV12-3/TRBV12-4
TGTGCCGGCAGCCGTAACACTTTAGCTTTCTTT
CAGSRNTLAFF
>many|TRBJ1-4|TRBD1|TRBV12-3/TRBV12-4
TGTGCCAGCAGATTACAGGGGGTTGAAAAACTGTTTTTT
CASRLQGVEKLFF